The 2 T cell receptor beta chains in this list originate from one sample, sequenced in a study of blood T cells in healthy people across ages. A sample-barcoded 5' primer and a J-beta primer mix were used in a second PCR of roughly 6 to 11 cycles. TCRdb reanalysed the 5' RACE reads using MiXCR and keeps one entry per CDR3 protein. The table includes roughly 800,000 distinct CDR3 sequences, about a quarter detected once. These data are also associated with another study on T cells of mothers and their children.

The sequenced sample was blood. All receptors derive from a boy between 10 and 17 years old in good health.

For the CDR3, the DNA is TGTGCCAGCAGTGATCCGGGAGCGACAAACATTCAGTACTTC. Its translation: CASSDPGATNIQYF. The chain has TRBV27 and TRBJ2-4, with D possibly TRBD2 on 6 matching bases. This CDR3 contains 14 residues. The ends were cut back, 5 bases at V and 6 bases at J, with 14 bases in the middle. Looked up from germline, CDR1 is MNHEY and CDR2 is SMNVEV (reference sequence).

The chain is built from TRBV4-1 and TRBJ1-4, with D perhaps matching TRBD1 (5 bases). V was shortened by 0 bases and J by 8 bases, with 10 bases between the two germline ends. CDR1 and CDR2 (germline): MGHRA, YSYEKL. CDR3 size: 14 residues. The DNA of the CDR3 is TGCGCCAGCAGCCAAGAGGGGCGTCGGGAAAAACTGTTTTTT. Its protein product is CASSQEGRREKLFF.